Listed here are 17 T cell receptor beta chains from one sample, sequenced in a study of blood T cell repertoires in COVID-19. Sequencing was performed with immunoSEQ multiplex PCR; in TCRdb, only in-frame clones are kept and a portion is missing. The sample gives approximately 31,000 clones, roughly nine tenths of which show up once; 3% to 4% is in the top ten. The sample was peripheral blood. All receptors derive from a man aged 55 to 69 with acute or convalescent COVID-19.

This chain links TRBV9 with TRBJ2-3; no clear D gene. V lost 0 bases, J lost 6 bases, and 11 bases lay in between. The CDR3 contains 14 residues. The germline V gene has CDR1 SGDLS and CDR2 YYNGEE. This CDR3 is CASSVAPQVDTQYF. The DNA for the CDR3 is TGTGCCAGCAGCGTAGCCCCCCAGGTGGATACGCAGTATTTT. Filled out from reference TRBV9 and TRBJ2-3, the complete variable domain reads DSGVTQTPKHLITATGQRVTLRCSPRSGDLSVYWYQQSLDQGLQFLIQYYNGEERAKGNILERFSAQQFPDLHSELNLSSLELGDSALYFCASSVAPQVDTQYFGPGTRLTVL.

Here the CDR3 reads CASSRTGTSGNNEQFF. CDR3 sequence (DNA): TGTGCCAGCAGCCGCACCGGGACTAGCGGGAACAATGAGCAGTTCTTC. The chain combines TRBV5-6 with TRBJ2-1, with 13 bases matching TRBD2. The CDR3 has 16 amino acids. V lost 4 bases to trimming and J lost 5 bases; unmatched junction nucleotides: 6. From germline, CDR1 is SGHDT and CDR2 YYEEEE.

This chain joins TRBV9 and TRBJ2-1, with D possibly TRBD2 on 5 matching bases. CDR1 and CDR2 from the germline V gene are SGDLS and YYNGEE. The CDR3 has 15 amino acids. The ends were cut back, 4 bases at V and 0 bases at J, with 11 bases in the middle. CDR3 amino acids: CASSPRGLSYNEQFF. The CDR3 DNA reads TGTGCCAGCAGCCCCCGGGGTCTCTCCTACAATGAGCAGTTCTTC.

The chain is built from TRBV18 and TRBJ1-1, with 9 nucleotides matching TRBD1. CDR3 size: 14 residues. Germline loops: CDR1 KGHSH, CDR2 LQKENI. J lost 6 bases, V lost 5 bases, and 7 bases had no gene match. CDR3 nucleotides: TGTGCCAGCTCAAATCGGGACAGGGCTCCTGAAGCTTTCTTT. It translates to CASSNRDRAPEAFF.

This sequence joins TRBV6-6 and TRBJ1-1, with a weak D call TRBD1 (6 bases). This CDR3 is built from 13 residues. Per the germline V gene, CDR1 is MNHNY and CDR2 is SVGAGI (reference sequence). The V end was cut by 6 bases, the J end by 1 base, with 9 bases between. The CDR3 coding sequence is TGTGCCAGCAGCCCGACAGGGAACACTGAAGCTTTCTTT. This sequence encodes CASSPTGNTEAFF.

The chain combines TRBV7-9 with TRBJ2-7; D is unclear. Between the trimmed V and J ends, which lost 2 bases and 3 bases, there was a span of 8 bases. The germline gives CDR1 SEHNR, CDR2 FQNEAQ (reference sequence). The CDR3 loop spans 13 amino acids. The CDR3 spells CASSLTSGYEQYV. CDR3 bases: TGTGCCAGCAGCTTAACTTCCGGCTACGAGCAGTACGTC.

The rearrangement links TRBV6-5 to TRBJ2-1; 11 nucleotides agree with TRBD2. The germline gives CDR1 MNHEY, CDR2 SVGAGI. This CDR3 is 13 amino acids long. J lost 9 bases, V lost 6 bases, and 4 bases had no gene match. DNA for the CDR3: TGTGCCAGCAGCACTAGCGGGAGTATTGAGCAGTTCTTC. Translation: CASSTSGSIEQFF.

The V and J genes are TRBV2 and TRBJ1-1; tentatively, D is TRBD1 (5 bases). The V gene's germline CDR1 is SNHLY and CDR2 FYNNEI. Trimming left V 6 bases short and J 4 bases short, with 18 bases between. The CDR3 runs 15 residues. CDR3 in amino acids: CASSDDSAVSTEAFF. The CDR3, as DNA: TGTGCCAGCAGCGACGACAGTGCGGTGAGCACTGAAGCTTTCTTT.

CDR3 loop: CASSGQGNQETQYF. The DNA for the CDR3 is TGTGCCAGCAGTGGACAGGGTAACCAAGAGACCCAGTACTTC. This chain uses TRBV6-6 with TRBJ2-5; 8 bases line up with TRBD1. The length of the CDR3 is 14 residues. Germline loops: CDR1 MNHNY, CDR2 SVGAGI (reference sequence). Trimming at V came to 5 bases and at J to 0 bases, leaving 2 bases not matched to a gene.

The genes are TRBV5-1 and TRBJ2-1, with TRBD2 matching 14 bases. From germline, CDR1 is SGHRS and CDR2 YFSETQ. This CDR3 is 17 amino acids long. With 0 bases clipped from V and 4 bases from J, the junction kept 3 bases outside the gene matches. CDR3 DNA sequence: TGCGCCAGCAGCTTGGAGACTAGCGGGAGGGTTTACAATGAGCAGTTCTTC. Translation gives CASSLETSGRVYNEQFF.

The gene calls are TRBV6-2 or TRBV6-3 and TRBJ1-2, with 7 bases matching TRBD1. CDR3 size: 18 residues. Per the germline V gene, CDR1 is MNHEY and CDR2 is SVGEGT. V shed 0 bases, J shed 2 bases, and the junction held 12 bases outside the gene matches. The chain's CDR3 is CASSYSLATGPFNYGYTF. The CDR3, as DNA: TGTGCCAGCAGTTACTCCCTCGCGACAGGGCCTTTCAACTATGGCTACACCTTC.

The V call is TRBV19, the J call TRBJ2-7; D perhaps matches TRBD1 (5 bases). Deletions cut 4 bases from V and 1 base from J, with 11 bases between. CDR1 LNHDA and CDR2 SQIVND come from the germline V gene (reference sequence). This CDR3 spans 14 amino acids. DNA for the CDR3: TGTGCCAGTAGTACGACAGTAACTTCCTACGAGCAGTACTTC. Translated: CASSTTVTSYEQYF.

This clone was detected a few times. The rearrangement joins TRBV5-6 to TRBJ1-2; the D gene is possibly TRBD1 (5 bases). V gave up 4 bases and J gave up 8 bases, with 12 bases separating them. Germline values: CDR1 SGHDT, CDR2 YYEEEE. CDR3 length equals 12 residues. Here the CDR3 reads CASSVEGYGYTF. The CDR3 DNA follows: TGTGCCAGCAGCGTGGAGGGGTACGGCTACACCTTC.

V and J are TRBV5-5 and TRBJ1-2; 8 bases agree with TRBD1. Germline trimming cut 3 bases from V and 5 bases from J; bases unmatched to any gene: 12. This CDR3 is 16 amino acids long. Per the germline V gene, CDR1 is SGHKS and CDR2 is YYEKEE (reference sequence). The DNA of the CDR3 is TGTGCCAGCAGCTCCTTACCAGGACAGGGTGATTATGGCTACACCTTC. Its translation: CASSSLPGQGDYGYTF.

The V and J genes are TRBV19 and TRBJ2-7; 11 bases are a match to TRBD1. CDR3 size: 15 residues. V lost 6 bases, J lost 2 bases, and 6 bases stayed unmatched. Germline CDR1 LNHDA, CDR2 SQIVND (reference sequence). The CDR3 DNA sequence: TGTGCCAGTAGACCAGCGGGACAGGGGGCCTACGAGCAGTACTTC. Residues: CASRPAGQGAYEQYF. Together with reference TRBV19 and TRBJ2-7, the CDR3 gives the full variable domain: DGGITQSPKYLFRKEGQNVTLSCEQNLNHDAMYWYRQDPGQGLRLIYYSQIVNDFQKGDIAEGYSVSREKKESFPLTVTSAQKNPTAFYLCASRPAGQGAYEQYFGPGTRLTVT.

The chain employs TRBV10-3 and TRBJ2-2; 7 bases map to TRBD1. CDR1 ENHRY and CDR2 SYGVKD come from the germline V gene. J was trimmed by 7 bases and V by 10 bases; bases with no gene match: 9. CDR3 size: 13 residues. This CDR3 is CASETGYGGELFF. CDR3 bases: TGTGCCAGCGAGACAGGGTATGGCGGGGAGCTGTTTTTT.

The chain employs TRBV7-9 and TRBJ2-5, with 10 bases aligning to TRBD2. The CDR3 contains 17 residues. Germline V CDR1 and CDR2: SEHNR, FQNEAQ (reference sequence). V trimming: 5 bases; J trimming: 4 bases; junction bases outside the gene matches: 13. CDR3 coding DNA: TGTGCCAGCAGCCTACCACTGCCTAGCGGGAGACGAGAGACCCAGTACTTC. Translated, it gives CASSLPLPSGRRETQYF.